Below, 15 T cell receptor beta chains from the same sample are listed, as sequenced in a study of cytomegalovirus exposure and HLA in healthy donors. Profiling relied on immunoSEQ multiplex PCR, and the TCRdb table lists in-frame clones only, not all of them. The table records a few hundred thousand clones, 80% to 90% of them present only once. Sequenced material: PBMCs. The receptor set was obtained from a woman under 30 in good health and CMV-seronegative.

This clone was seen only once. This chain joins TRBV28 and TRBJ2-7; D gene uncertain. CDR1 and CDR2 (germline): MDHEN, SYDVKM. The CDR3 spans 13 residues. V lost 6 bases, J lost 7 bases, and 16 bases lay in between. CDR3 coding DNA: TGTGCCAGCAGCCCCCCCTCGACAAAAGAGCAGTACTTC. This codes for CASSPPSTKEQYF.

J is TRBJ1-2 and V is TRBV7-2; TRBD1 matches 9 bases. With 1 base clipped from V and 4 bases from J, the junction kept 4 bases outside the gene matches. The CDR3 contains 15 residues. Germline CDR1 reads SGHTA; CDR2 reads FQGNSA. This CDR3 is CASSLGDRAVYGYTF. The CDR3 DNA follows: TGTGCCAGCAGCTTAGGGGACAGGGCGGTCTATGGCTACACCTTC.

This chain joins TRBV9 and TRBJ1-1; 7 nucleotides match TRBD1. Per germline, CDR1 SGDLS and CDR2 YYNGEE. There are 14 residues in the CDR3. V dropped 2 bases and J dropped 6; count of bases not matched to a gene: 7. For the CDR3, the DNA is TGTGCCAGCAGCGTCGGGACAGCACAACCTGAAGCTTTCTTT. This translates into CASSVGTAQPEAFF. Variable domain in full (rest from reference TRBV9 and TRBJ1-1): DSGVTQTPKHLITATGQRVTLRCSPRSGDLSVYWYQQSLDQGLQFLIQYYNGEERAKGNILERFSAQQFPDLHSELNLSSLELGDSALYFCASSVGTAQPEAFFGQGTRLTVV.

The chain joins TRBV4-1 to TRBJ2-7; D is unclear. From germline, CDR1 is MGHRA and CDR2 YSYEKL. Trimming took 0 bases from V and 2 from J, leaving 14 bases between them. This CDR3 spans 16 amino acids. CDR3 DNA sequence: TGCGCCAGCAGCCAAGATGTTGTAACTACCCCCTACGAGCAGTACTTC. It is translated as CASSQDVVTTPYEQYF.

This chain connects TRBV11-2 to TRBJ2-3, with TRBD2 as a possible D gene (5 bases). Between the trimmed V and J ends, which lost 7 bases and 4 bases, there was a span of 9 bases. CDR3 size: 12 residues. From germline, CDR1 is SGHAT and CDR2 FQNNGV. In DNA form, the CDR3 reads TGTGCCAGCAAGGTGGGAGCAGATACGCAGTATTTT. Translating gives CASKVGADTQYF.

A single count supports this clone. The V call is TRBV5-6, the J call TRBJ2-1, with 9 bases fitting TRBD2. Per the germline V gene, CDR1 is SGHDT and CDR2 is YYEEEE. The CDR3 consists of 16 residues. With V trimmed by 0 bases and J by 10 bases, 11 bases remained unmatched. CDR3 protein: CASSLAASGVLREQFF. In DNA, the CDR3 is TGTGCCAGCAGCTTGGCGGCTAGCGGGGTTTTAAGAGAGCAGTTCTTC.

This rearrangement joins TRBV6-1 to TRBJ2-2, with D hard to call. The CDR3 consists of 14 residues. Trimming cost V 4 bases and J 4 bases, with 10 bases left between them. Per germline, CDR1 MNHNS and CDR2 SASEGT. CDR3 amino acids: CASSGLVRTGELFF. CDR3 nucleotides: TGTGCCAGCAGTGGCCTAGTTCGCACCGGGGAGCTGTTTTTT.

The chain has TRBV9 and TRBJ2-7, with TRBD2 identical over 10 bases. The germline CDR1 and CDR2 sequences are SGDLS and YYNGEE. Trimming took 4 bases from V and 6 from J; bases not matched to a gene: 10. The CDR3 sequence is 15 residues long. CDR3 DNA: TGTGCCAGCAGCACCACAGGGACTAGCGAGGGCGAGCAGTACTTC. Amino acids: CASSTTGTSEGEQYF.

This sequence joins TRBV27 and TRBJ2-7; 7 bases fit TRBD1. Unmatched junction bases numbered 6, after V lost 5 bases and J lost 2 bases. This CDR3 has 14 residues. Germline V gene sequence: CDR1 MNHEY, CDR2 SMNVEV (reference sequence). CDR3 bases: TGTGCCAGCAGTACCCTGACAGGGCCCTACGAGCAGTACTTC. Residues: CASSTLTGPYEQYF.

The chain combines TRBV27 with TRBJ1-1, with TRBD1 identical over 8 bases. V gave up 6 bases and J gave up 4 bases; unmatched junction bases: 4. There are 13 residues in the CDR3. CDR1 and CDR2 from the germline V gene are MNHEY and SMNVEV (reference sequence). The CDR3: CASRSRGPTEAFF. CDR3 sequence (DNA): TGTGCCAGCAGATCCAGGGGGCCCACTGAAGCTTTCTTT.

V and J are TRBV19 and TRBJ1-2; TRBD1 agrees at 7 bases. After removal of 5 bases from V and 8 bases from J, the junction contained 20 bases not matched to a gene. In germline, CDR1 is LNHDA, CDR2 SQIVND (reference sequence). This CDR3 region has 17 residues. CDR3 in amino acids: CASSFLAGGSAIGGYTF. The CDR3, as DNA: TGTGCCAGTAGTTTCTTGGCAGGGGGTTCAGCTATCGGCGGCTACACCTTC.

This clone was recorded only once. This sequence joins TRBV7-8 and TRBJ2-7, with D tentatively TRBD2 (5 bases). Per the germline V gene, CDR1 is SGHVS and CDR2 is FQNEAQ. Deletions cut 5 bases from V and 4 bases from J, with 15 bases between. This CDR3 is built from 14 residues. The CDR3 sequence is CASSNREAPYEQYF. The CDR3 DNA reads TGTGCCAGCAGCAACCGGGAAGCGCCTTACGAGCAGTACTTC.

V usage is TRBV28 and J usage is TRBJ2-2; D perhaps matches TRBD2 (7 bases). V was pared by 3 bases and J by 3 bases, with 14 bases between. Germline V gives CDR1 MDHEN, CDR2 SYDVKM. This CDR3 is 16 amino acids long. CDR3 sequence: CASSFDVGGDTGELFF. The CDR3 region has the DNA TGTGCCAGCAGTTTTGATGTAGGGGGGGACACCGGGGAGCTGTTTTTT.

The genes are TRBV5-1 and TRBJ2-5; 8 bases agree with TRBD2. The CDR3 has 16 residues. Germline assignment: CDR1 SGHRS and CDR2 YFSETQ. J gave up 1 base and V 5 bases, and 10 bases lay outside the gene matches. The CDR3 DNA sequence: TGCGCCAGCAGTCTGGTGGTAGCGGGACCCCAAGAGACCCAGTACTTC. Translated, it gives CASSLVVAGPQETQYF.

This clone has a handful of counts. V is TRBV5-1 and J is TRBJ1-5; D is perhaps TRBD1 (6 bases). Germline-derived CDR1 and CDR2 are SGHRS and YFSETQ. V shed 0 bases and J shed 6 bases, with 10 bases lying between them. The CDR3 runs to 14 residues. The CDR3 protein is CASSLEGQSQPQHF. The DNA for the CDR3 is TGCGCCAGCAGCTTGGAGGGACAAAGTCAGCCCCAGCATTTT.